Included here is one T cell receptor beta chain sequence, with context. Thawed, overnight-rested PBMC were stained with GMM-loaded CD1B tetramer, viability dye and anti-CD3, then sorted. C32 glucose monomycolate from Rhodococcus equi was loaded onto the CD1B tetramers. PBMC for tetramer sorting were first depleted of CD14-expressing monocytes. These data come from a study of T cells in tuberculosis. Regarding the study as a whole: The stringent gate may have excluded weak CD1B-GMM tetramer binders.

The ends were cut back, 5 bases at V and 4 bases at J, with 11 bases in the middle. The CDR3 spans 14 residues. Germline CDR1 and CDR2: SEHNR and FQNEAQ (reference sequence). Chain pairing is unknown; alpha and beta were sequenced separately. TCRdb keeps only in-frame clones here, not all; method: immunoSEQ multiplex PCR. The sample gives some 60,000 clones, about four fifths of which show up once; around 13% is in the top ten. The rearrangement links TRBV7-9 to TRBJ2-2; tentatively, D is TRBD2 (5 bases). Specimen: CD1b-GMM tetramer-negative cells sorted from PBMCs. This TCR derives from an adult woman with latent tuberculosis. The CDR3 bases are TGTGCCAGCAGCCGTCCGGGGAGCACCGGGGAGCTGTTTTTT. It yields the protein CASSRPGSTGELFF.